Shown below are 28 T cell receptor beta chains from a single sample sequenced in a study of cytomegalovirus exposure and HLA in healthy donors. Primers for the PCR totalled 60 Vbeta and 13 Jbeta. Measured with immunoSEQ multiplex PCR; TCRdb has only the in-frame clones, and not every one. The sample shows about 31,000 clones, roughly 89% of them seen only once. The sample taken for sequencing was PBMCs. The receptors derive from a boy under 18 in good health and CMV-seronegative.

This rearrangement joins TRBV10-3 to TRBJ1-2; TRBD1 might be the D (5 bases). Trimming took 3 bases from V and 6 from J, leaving 14 bases between them. This CDR3 is 14 amino acids long. Looked up from germline, CDR1 is ENHRY and CDR2 is SYGVKD. DNA of the CDR3: TGTGCCATCAGTGACCAGGGATCGAACCATGGCTACACCTTC. Amino acids: CAISDQGSNHGYTF.

For the CDR3, the DNA is TGCGCCACCACGGACAGGGGAGGCACAGATACGCAGTATTTT. Protein product: CATTDRGGTDTQYF. This rearrangement joins TRBV10-2 to TRBJ2-3, with 9 bases aligning to TRBD1. The CDR3 runs to 14 residues. J lost 1 base, V lost 10 bases, and 6 bases had no gene match. Germline CDR1 reads WSHSY; CDR2 reads SAAADI.

This rearrangement joins TRBV10-3 to TRBJ2-2; tentatively, D is TRBD1 (6 bases). This CDR3 is 15 amino acids long. Germline V gene sequence: CDR1 ENHRY, CDR2 SYGVKD. V was cut by 2 bases and J by 4 bases, with 11 bases left in between. The CDR3 spells CAISEGGRGTGELFF. The DNA for the CDR3 is TGTGCCATCAGTGAGGGAGGCAGGGGCACCGGGGAGCTGTTTTTT.

The rearrangement joins TRBV28 to TRBJ1-5; D possibly corresponds to TRBD1 (6 bases). CDR3 size: 15 residues. In germline, CDR1 is MDHEN, CDR2 SYDVKM. Trimming pared 7 bases from V and 7 bases from J, leaving 20 bases between. DNA of the CDR3: TGTGCCAGCAAGAAATCACGGGGGGCAGGACAGCCCCAGCATTTT. Translation gives CASKKSRGAGQPQHF.

V and J are TRBV6-5 and TRBJ1-3; D possibly corresponds to TRBD1 (5 bases). V was clipped by 2 bases and J by 6 bases, with 8 bases between them. Per germline, CDR1 MNHEY and CDR2 SVGAGI. The CDR3 runs 13 residues. CDR3 sequence (DNA): TGTGCCAGCAGTTACGACAGATTAAACACCATATATTTT. Translation: CASSYDRLNTIYF.

This chain links TRBV5-1 with TRBJ1-6; D perhaps matches TRBD1 (6 bases). The CDR3 sequence is 17 residues long. With 0 bases removed from V and 6 bases from J, the gap between germline ends came to 16 bases. Germline loops: CDR1 SGHRS, CDR2 YFSETQ. Here the CDR3 DNA reads TGCGCCAGCAGCTTGGAATTCATCGAGGACAGTAATTCACCCCTCCACTTT. It encodes CASSLEFIEDSNSPLHF.

The gene calls are TRBV7-8 and TRBJ2-5, with a weak D call TRBD1 (5 bases). The end of the DNA aligns better with TRBJ2-7, so the J call may be wrong. The germline V gene encodes CDR1 SGHVS and CDR2 FQNEAQ. This CDR3 is built from 13 residues. Here the CDR3 DNA reads TGTGCCAGCAGCTTAGCGACAGCCTACGAGCAGTACTTC. Protein sequence: CASSLATAYEQYF.

The CDR3 here is CASSSTGAPTYEQYF. The CDR3 nucleotides are TGTGCCAGCAGCTCTACAGGGGCTCCGACCTACGAGCAGTACTTC. The rearrangement joins TRBV7-9 to TRBJ2-7, with 7 bases aligning to TRBD1. The germline V gene has CDR1 SEHNR and CDR2 FQNEAQ (reference sequence). V lost 4 bases, J lost 2 bases, and 8 bases stayed unmatched. The CDR3 runs 15 residues.

This rearrangement joins TRBV7-9 to TRBJ1-3, with TRBD1 as a possible D gene (5 bases). Germline V gene data show CDR1 as SEHNR and CDR2 as FQNEAQ (reference sequence). The CDR3 is 15 amino acids. Trimming removed 5 bases at V and 1 base at J, with 12 bases between. The CDR3 DNA follows: TGTGCCAGCAGCCCCGGGGGAGTTTCTGGAAACACCATATATTTT. Encoded protein: CASSPGGVSGNTIYF.

CDR3 loop: CASSLGQGYYGYTF. The DNA of the CDR3 is TGTGCCAGCAGTCTAGGACAGGGGTACTATGGCTACACCTTC. This sequence joins TRBV28 and TRBJ1-2; 9 bases fit TRBD1. The junction had 4 bases not matched to a gene; V was cut back by 5 bases and J by 3 bases. The CDR3 has 14 residues. Germline CDR1 MDHEN, CDR2 SYDVKM.

This chain connects TRBV5-1 to TRBJ2-3; 9 bases are a match to TRBD2. The trim removed 7 bases at V and 5 bases at J, leaving 17 bases unmatched. Per germline, CDR1 SGHRS and CDR2 YFSETQ. This CDR3 region has 17 residues. The CDR3 DNA sequence: TGCGCCAGCGCTGAAGGCGGGGCTAGCGGGGTGGGAGATACGCAGTATTTT. Translation: CASAEGGASGVGDTQYF.

The rearrangement links TRBV4-1 to TRBJ1-1, with D possibly TRBD1 on 5 matching bases. Germline V gene data show CDR1 as MGHRA and CDR2 as YSYEKL. The CDR3 is 15 residues long. Trimming took off 0 bases at V and 6 bases at J, with 14 bases between the two ends. The CDR3 nucleotides read TGCGCCAGCAGCCAAGAGGGGGGTCGGTACTCTGAAGCTTTCTTT. Its translation is CASSQEGGRYSEAFF.

The chain is built from TRBV7-9 and TRBJ2-1, with 11 bases lining up with TRBD2. The CDR3 consists of 14 residues. Germline V gene sequence: CDR1 SEHNR, CDR2 FQNEAQ (reference sequence). The junction had 4 bases not matched to a gene; V was cut back by 4 bases and J by 8 bases. Here the CDR3 reads CASSSSGGFDEQFF. The CDR3 DNA sequence: TGTGCCAGCAGCTCTAGCGGGGGGTTTGATGAGCAGTTCTTC.

The chain joins TRBV2 to TRBJ1-6, with D perhaps matching TRBD1 (6 bases). V lost 7 bases, J lost 9 bases, and 19 bases lay in between. The germline V gene has CDR1 SNHLY and CDR2 FYNNEI. The CDR3 is 15 residues long. DNA of the CDR3: TGTGCCAGCAACCTTAAGACAGGCTCTGGTTCACCCCTCCACTTT. Translation gives CASNLKTGSGSPLHF.

The rearrangement links TRBV7-6 to TRBJ2-7; 8 positions match TRBD2. Trimming at V came to 1 base and at J to 0 bases, leaving 11 bases not matched to a gene. The CDR3 spans 18 residues. Germline CDR1 is SGHVS and CDR2 is FNYEAQ. The CDR3 loop is CASSLGQGERESSYEQYF. The CDR3 nucleotides read TGTGCCAGCAGCTTAGGGCAAGGTGAGCGGGAGAGCTCCTACGAGCAGTACTTC.

The CDR3 DNA follows: TGTGCCAGTAGTTCCCCACTTTTACCGGGACACCAGACCTACGAGCAGTACTTC. Translating gives CASSSPLLPGHQTYEQYF. The J gene is TRBJ2-7, the V gene TRBV19; D is perhaps TRBD1 (6 bases). This CDR3 is built from 18 residues. Germline V gene data show CDR1 as LNHDA and CDR2 as SQIVND (reference sequence). V lost 5 bases, J lost 2 bases, and 25 bases lay in between. The full variable domain, completed using reference TRBV19 and TRBJ2-7, is DGGITQSPKYLFRKEGQNVTLSCEQNLNHDAMYWYRQDPGQGLRLIYYSQIVNDFQKGDIAEGYSVSREKKESFPLTVTSAQKNPTAFYLCASSSPLLPGHQTYEQYFGPGTRLTVT.

V usage is TRBV6-4 and J usage is TRBJ1-5, with 9 nucleotides matching TRBD1. With 3 bases clipped from V and 6 bases from J, the junction kept 6 bases outside the gene matches. CDR1 and CDR2 (germline): MRHNA, SNTAGT. The CDR3 is 15 residues long. The CDR3 DNA follows: TGTGCCAGCAGTGAAGACGGACAGGGGAGTCAGCCCCAGCATTTT. The encoded protein is CASSEDGQGSQPQHF.

The chain joins TRBV19 to TRBJ1-2, with 7 bases matching TRBD1. Unmatched junction bases numbered 5, after V lost 4 bases and J lost 3 bases. The germline CDR1 and CDR2 sequences are LNHDA and SQIVND (reference sequence). The CDR3 has 14 residues. The CDR3 bases are TGTGCCAGTAGTAGCCACAGGGGATACTATGGCTACACCTTC. This translates into CASSSHRGYYGYTF.

The V gene is TRBV6-5, the J gene TRBJ2-2; 10 bases line up with TRBD2. The J segment lost 1 base and the V segment lost 7 bases, leaving 3 bases of the junction unmatched. The CDR3 spans 15 residues. CDR1 is MNHEY and CDR2 is SVGAGI in the germline V gene. The CDR3 DNA is TGTGCCAGCAACGTAGCGGGGGGGAACACCGGGGAGCTGTTTTTT. This codes for CASNVAGGNTGELFF.

The chain recombines TRBV4-1 with TRBJ1-1, with a weak D call TRBD1 (6 bases). This CDR3 has 15 residues. The germline gives CDR1 MGHRA, CDR2 YSYEKL. V lost 4 bases and J lost 1, with 13 bases in between. CDR3 bases: TGCGCCAGCAGCCCCGGGACACAACAGAACACTGAAGCTTTCTTT. Its protein is CASSPGTQQNTEAFF.

V and J are TRBV10-3 and TRBJ2-1; TRBD2 aligns across 9 bases. V lost 3 bases, J lost 0 bases, and 6 bases stayed unmatched. The CDR3 contains 17 residues. Germline assignment: CDR1 ENHRY and CDR2 SYGVKD. As DNA, the CDR3 is TGTGCCATCAGTGAAGTAGCGGGGGCAAGCTCCTACAATGAGCAGTTCTTC. It specifies CAISEVAGASSYNEQFF.

The table lists this clone with a count of one. The rearrangement joins TRBV19 to TRBJ1-5; 9 bases agree with TRBD1. This CDR3 has 15 amino acids. V was pared by 5 bases and J by 3 bases, with 5 bases of the junction left unmatched. Germline assignment: CDR1 LNHDA and CDR2 SQIVND (reference sequence). CDR3 residues: CASSWGTGNNQPQHF. CDR3 nucleotide sequence: TGTGCCAGTAGTTGGGGGACAGGGAACAATCAGCCCCAGCATTTT.

The V and J genes are TRBV13 and TRBJ2-7, with D possibly being TRBD2 (5 bases). The CDR3 has 15 amino acids. The ends were cut back, 5 bases at V and 0 bases at J, with 14 bases in the middle. The germline gives CDR1 PRHDT, CDR2 FYEKMQ (reference sequence). CDR3 region: CASSDAGESSYEQYF. The CDR3 DNA reads as TGTGCCAGCAGCGATGCCGGGGAGAGCTCCTACGAGCAGTACTTC.

The chain carries TRBV10-3 and TRBJ2-7; D is perhaps TRBD2 (5 bases). V was cut by 4 bases and J by 7 bases, with 8 bases left in between. Germline CDR1 is ENHRY and CDR2 is SYGVKD. CDR3 size: 11 residues. The CDR3 DNA reads TGTGCCATCAGTGCGGGGTCGGAGCAGTACTTC. Protein: CAISAGSEQYF.

This rearrangement joins TRBV7-8 to TRBJ2-4, with 7 bases aligning to TRBD2. Germline lookup yields CDR1 SGHVS and CDR2 FQNEAQ. The ends lost 3 bases at V and 0 bases at J; junction bases unmatched: 11. This CDR3 is 18 amino acids long. The CDR3 region is CASSLGRVAGLAKNIQYF. The CDR3 bases are TGTGCCAGCAGCTTGGGGAGGGTCGCCGGCCTAGCCAAAAACATTCAGTACTTC.

The gene calls are TRBV5-6 and TRBJ1-2; 8 bases line up with TRBD1. This CDR3 has 15 amino acids. Germline lookup yields CDR1 SGHDT and CDR2 YYEEEE. The V segment lost 3 bases and the J segment 4 bases; nucleotides outside the gene matches: 8. Here the CDR3 DNA reads TGTGCCAGCAGCTCGTACCGGACAGGGAGCTATGGCTACACCTTC. The encoded protein is CASSSYRTGSYGYTF.

The genes are TRBV25-1 and TRBJ1-5, with TRBD1 matching over 8 bases. V lost 4 bases and J lost 6; bases outside the gene matches: 5. The CDR3 contains 14 residues. CDR1 is MGHDK, CDR2 SYGVNS, per germline. CDR3: CASSADRGGQPQHF. The CDR3 DNA is TGTGCCAGCAGTGCTGACAGGGGAGGTCAGCCCCAGCATTTT.

The V call is TRBV28, the J call TRBJ2-3, with a weak D call TRBD1 (6 bases). The CDR3 spans 14 residues. Germline values: CDR1 MDHEN, CDR2 SYDVKM. V was clipped by 6 bases and J by 5 bases, with 15 bases between them. As DNA, the CDR3 is TGTGCCAGCAGCCAGGACAGCCCGGGAGATACGCAGTATTTT. Translation: CASSQDSPGDTQYF.